This T cell receptor beta chain is drawn from a study of T cell responses to AZD1222 COVID-19 vaccine. Produced via immunoSEQ multiplex PCR; TCRdb's table is partial and in-frame only. Found here are about 130,000 clones, roughly 87% of them singletons; the top ten hold under 1.5%. From germline, CDR1 is GTSNPN and CDR2 SVGIG (reference sequence). V lost 4 bases to trimming and J lost 7 bases, with 13 bases between them. The CDR3 length is 12 residues. The starting material was peripheral blood, obtained on day 0 of AZD1222 vaccination. The chain links TRBV30 to TRBJ1-2; D possibly corresponds to TRBD1 (5 bases). This clonotype was obtained from an adult in good health. This chain's CDR3 is CAWTRGLGGYTF. As DNA, the CDR3 is TGTGCCTGGACTCGGGGACTGGGTGGCTACACCTTC.